The 30 T cell receptor beta chains reported below all come from one sample, sequenced in a study of early T cells in non-severe SARS-CoV-2 infection. TCRdb used MiXCR to reprocess the 5' RACE reads, holding one entry per CDR3 protein. The sample includes about 45,000 distinct CDR3 sequences, around 10% of them seen just once. Sequenced sample: whole blood. These TCRs come from an adult who was a healthcare worker with PCR-confirmed SARS-CoV-2 infection or an uninfected control (not recorded which).

This clonotype was recorded at least ten times. The chain links TRBV7-8 to TRBJ2-5, with 10 bases matching TRBD1. Germline CDR1 and CDR2: SGHVS and FQNEAQ. This CDR3 is built from 13 residues. J lost 2 bases, V lost 8 bases, and 2 bases had no gene match. CDR3 in DNA: TGTGCCAGCTGGACAGGGGGACAAGAGACCCAGTACTTC. This translates into CASWTGGQETQYF.

This sequence joins TRBV6-5 and TRBJ2-4, with 8 bases aligning to TRBD1. J was trimmed by 4 bases and V by 0 bases; bases with no gene match: 5. Germline loops: CDR1 MNHEY, CDR2 SVGAGI. This CDR3 spans 16 amino acids. The CDR3 region has the DNA TGTGCCAGCAGTTACTCGGACAGGGTTGCAAAAAACATTCAGTACTTC. Its protein product is CASSYSDRVAKNIQYF.

V is TRBV20-1 and J is TRBJ2-7, with D unresolved. The CDR3 is 12 amino acids. CDR1 is DFQATT, CDR2 SNEGSKA, per germline (reference sequence). V was cut by 1 base and J by 7 bases, with 11 bases left in between. CDR3 loop: CSARGDKLEQYF. CDR3 DNA: TGCAGTGCTAGAGGAGATAAGTTAGAGCAGTACTTC.

This clonotype was detected many times. The chain uses TRBV25-1 and TRBJ1-5, with D perhaps matching TRBD1 (5 bases). The germline V gene has CDR1 MGHDK and CDR2 SYGVNS. The CDR3 totals 15 residues. The V gene lost 6 bases and the J gene lost 2 bases, with 14 bases spanning the gap. For the CDR3, the DNA is TGTGCCAGCAGCCCCGGGGGAAGGGGCAATCAGCCCCAGCATTTT. As protein: CASSPGGRGNQPQHF.

Turning to this clonotype: Since no conserved phenylalanine or tryptophan closes the CDR3, a read error is the likely cause. The rearrangement joins TRBV2 to TRBJ1-2; D remains unclear. Between the trimmed V and J ends, which lost 7 bases and 6 bases, there was a span of 15 bases. Germline lookup yields CDR1 SNHLY and CDR2 FYNNEI. This CDR3 is 13 amino acids long. This chain's CDR3 is CASTPGWQNGYTY. The CDR3, as DNA: TGTGCCAGCACCCCTGGATGGCAAAATGGCTACACCTAC.

This clonotype was detected a few times. The CDR3 loop is CSAVNTEAFF. For the CDR3, the DNA is TGCAGCGCGGTGAACACTGAAGCTTTCTTT. The genes are TRBV29-1 and TRBJ1-1; D is unclear. CDR3 size: 10 residues. Germline V gene lookup returns CDR1 SQVTM and CDR2 ANQGSEA. V lost 7 bases and J lost 0, with 3 bases in between.

V usage is TRBV4-2 and J usage is TRBJ1-3, with D possibly TRBD1 on 5 matching bases. The V end lost 3 bases, the J end lost 3 bases, and 9 bases lay between the germline ends. CDR1 LGHNA and CDR2 YNFKEQ come from the germline V gene. CDR3 size: 14 residues. The CDR3 region is CASSQGGVGNTIYF. The CDR3 bases are TGTGCCAGCAGCCAGGGGGGGGTTGGAAACACCATATATTTT.

This clonotype was found many times. J is TRBJ2-7 and V is TRBV7-2; the D is unclear. Germline V gene data show CDR1 as SGHTA and CDR2 as FQGNSA. V was shortened by 1 base and J by 2 bases, with 9 bases between the two germline ends. This CDR3 is built from 14 residues. The CDR3 DNA sequence: TGTGCCAGCAGCTTAGTCCTCGGGCCCTACGAGCAGTACTTC. It specifies CASSLVLGPYEQYF.

Notes on this clonotype: One base away lies a much larger clone, so this may be a sequencing read error. The chain carries TRBV6-2 or TRBV6-3 and TRBJ2-7, with D perhaps TRBD1 (7 bases). CDR1 is MNHEY, CDR2 SVGEGT, per germline. V gave up 0 bases and J gave up 9 bases, with 18 bases separating them. The CDR3 loop spans 15 amino acids. This chain's CDR3 is CASSYSSPGGGVQYF. Here the CDR3 DNA reads TGTGCCAGCAGTTACTCGAGCCCAGGGGGAGGCGTGCAGTACTTC.

At least ten counts were recorded for this clonotype. The rearrangement uses TRBV7-2 and TRBJ1-2; no firm D call. V was shortened by 3 bases and J by 1 base, with 6 bases between the two germline ends. CDR1 is SGHTA, CDR2 FQGNSA, per germline. The CDR3 loop spans 13 amino acids. Here the CDR3 DNA reads TGTGCCAGCAGCTTTGGGGTTAACTATGGCTACACCTTC. Its translation is CASSFGVNYGYTF.

Only a few counts were recorded for this clonotype. The chain employs TRBV2 and TRBJ2-1, with D tentatively TRBD2 (5 bases). Per the germline V gene, CDR1 is SNHLY and CDR2 is FYNNEI. The V and J ends lost 4 bases and 10 bases respectively, with 11 bases between them. The CDR3 sequence is 12 residues long. CDR3 DNA sequence: TGTGCCAGCAGTGTTGAGGGATGGGAGCAGTTCTTC. This sequence encodes CASSVEGWEQFF. The whole variable domain, filled in from reference TRBV2 and TRBJ2-1, reads EPEVTQTPSHQVTQMGQEVILRCVPISNHLYFYWYRQILGQKVEFLVSFYNNEISEKSEIFDDQFSVERPDGSNFTLKIRSTKLEDSAMYFCASSVEGWEQFFGPGTRLTVL.

Ten or more counts support this clonotype. This rearrangement joins TRBV6-5 to TRBJ1-2; the D is unclear. The V gene lost 0 bases and the J gene lost 2 bases, with 10 bases spanning the gap. The germline V gene encodes CDR1 MNHEY and CDR2 SVGAGI. CDR3 length equals 15 residues. CDR3 DNA sequence: TGTGCCAGCAGTTACTCGATAAGGGCGAACTATGGCTACACCTTC. This sequence encodes CASSYSIRANYGYTF.

J is TRBJ2-1 and V is TRBV5-1; 9 bases are shared with TRBD2. In germline, CDR1 is SGHRS, CDR2 YFSETQ. The CDR3 loop spans 15 amino acids. V trimming: 2 bases; J trimming: 5 bases; junction bases outside the gene matches: 5. The CDR3 region is CASSFRLAADNEQFF. CDR3 sequence (DNA): TGCGCCAGCAGCTTCAGACTAGCGGCGGACAATGAGCAGTTCTTC.

This clonotype was recorded a few times. V and J are TRBV5-6 and TRBJ2-5; 12 nucleotides align to TRBD2. V lost 0 bases and J lost 5; bases outside the gene matches: 8. Germline-derived CDR1 and CDR2 are SGHDT and YYEEEE. The CDR3 covers 17 residues. CDR3 amino acids: CASSLGHRLAGDETQYF. The CDR3 DNA reads as TGTGCCAGCAGCTTGGGCCACCGACTAGCGGGAGATGAGACCCAGTACTTC.

V is TRBV20-1 and J is TRBJ2-1, with D tentatively TRBD2 (6 bases). CDR3 length: 15 residues. V lost 2 bases and J 5 bases, leaving 16 bases between the germline ends. Germline V CDR1 and CDR2: DFQATT, SNEGSKA (reference sequence). CDR3 loop: CSARMGWEVHNEQFF. Written as DNA, the CDR3 is TGCAGTGCTAGAATGGGGTGGGAGGTCCACAATGAGCAGTTCTTC.

The J gene is TRBJ2-3, the V gene TRBV29-1; a possible D gene is TRBD2 (5 bases). Trimming left V 3 bases short and J 4 bases short, with 11 bases between. This CDR3 comprises 13 residues. Germline V CDR1 and CDR2: SQVTM, ANQGSEA. DNA for the CDR3: TGCAGCGTTGACACGGCGGGCCCAGATACGCAGTATTTT. This gives the protein CSVDTAGPDTQYF.

This clonotype was seen a handful of times. The chain recombines TRBV28 with TRBJ2-5; 8 bases align to TRBD1. The CDR3 extends over 14 amino acids. With 4 bases clipped from V and 4 bases from J, the junction kept 5 bases outside the gene matches. Germline lookup yields CDR1 MDHEN and CDR2 SYDVKM. The CDR3 sequence: CASSSGQGGETQYF. CDR3 coding DNA: TGTGCCAGCAGTTCAGGACAGGGCGGAGAGACCCAGTACTTC.

This clonotype occurred many times. J is TRBJ1-4 and V is TRBV6-5, with D possibly TRBD1 on 5 matching bases. The CDR3 is made up of 14 amino acids. CDR1 and CDR2 (germline): MNHEY, SVGAGI. V was trimmed by 3 bases and J by 8 bases, leaving 13 bases between them. In DNA, the CDR3 is TGTGCCAGCAGTTATGCAAGGGGCGACGAAAAACTGTTTTTT. Amino acid sequence: CASSYARGDEKLFF.

This clonotype was found a few times. The chain has TRBV15 and TRBJ1-4, with D possibly TRBD1 on 6 matching bases. This CDR3 spans 14 amino acids. CDR1 and CDR2 (germline): LNHNV, YYDKDF (reference sequence). Trimming cost V 3 bases and J 7 bases, with 12 bases left between them. Here the CDR3 reads CATSRGQLSEKLFF. The DNA of the CDR3 is TGTGCCACCAGCAGGGGACAACTGAGTGAAAAACTGTTTTTT.

Note on this clonotype: A much larger clonotype is one base distant, so this may be a read error. The chain recombines TRBV10-3 with TRBJ2-1; D uncertain. CDR1 is ENHRY and CDR2 is SYGVKD in the germline V gene. The CDR3 has 11 amino acids. CDR3 loop: CAIRGYNEHFF. Written as DNA, the CDR3 is TGTGCCATCAGAGGTTACAATGAGCACTTCTTC.

The chain is built from TRBV20-1 and TRBJ2-1; 10 nucleotides match TRBD2. Per the germline V gene, CDR1 is DFQATT and CDR2 is SNEGSKA (reference sequence). The CDR3 covers 16 residues. V was pared by 3 bases and J by 6 bases, with 11 bases of the junction left unmatched. The CDR3, as DNA: TGCAGTGCTAGCCTTTCGAGCGGGAGGGGGCTCAATGAGCAGTTCTTC. Residues: CSASLSSGRGLNEQFF.

This clonotype was picked up many times. CDR3 amino acids: CASSIGKVAGNTIYF. The CDR3 region has the DNA TGTGCCAGTAGTATTGGGAAAGTCGCTGGAAACACCATATATTTT. The gene calls are TRBV19 and TRBJ1-3, with D unclear. Germline assignment: CDR1 LNHDA and CDR2 SQIVND (reference sequence). This CDR3 comprises 15 residues. The V end was cut by 3 bases, the J end by 2 bases, with 11 bases between.

This clonotype was picked up many times. The V and J genes are TRBV12-3 or TRBV12-4 and TRBJ1-6, with D possibly matching TRBD1 (5 bases). Trimming pared 5 bases from V and 11 bases from J, leaving 13 bases between. The CDR3 is 13 amino acids. This CDR3 is CASSPGGWAPLHF. Written as DNA, the CDR3 is TGTGCCAGCAGTCCCGGGGGGTGGGCACCCCTCCACTTT.

DNA for the CDR3: TGCGCCAGCAGCCAAGGAAGACAGGCCTACGAGCAGTACTTC. Translated: CASSQGRQAYEQYF. V and J are TRBV4-1 and TRBJ2-7; the D gene is possibly TRBD1 (6 bases). CDR1 MGHRA and CDR2 YSYEKL come from the germline V gene. This CDR3 has 14 amino acids. V was pared by 1 base and J by 2 bases, with 9 bases between.

This clonotype has a count of ten or more. J is TRBJ2-1 and V is TRBV4-1; TRBD1 matches 9 bases. The V segment lost 0 bases and the J segment 4 bases; nucleotides outside the gene matches: 4. There are 16 residues in the CDR3. Germline CDR1 is MGHRA and CDR2 is YSYEKL. CDR3 nucleotides: TGCGCCAGCAGCCAAGACCGGACAGGGGCTTACAATGAGCAGTTCTTC. Protein: CASSQDRTGAYNEQFF.

This clonotype was found many times. This rearrangement joins TRBV28 to TRBJ1-2; D is possibly TRBD1 (6 bases). This CDR3 contains 16 residues. V was pared by 10 bases and J by 4 bases, with 25 bases between. In germline, CDR1 is MDHEN, CDR2 SYDVKM. The CDR3: CAICTDSPTEGYGYTF. CDR3 DNA: TGTGCCATTTGTACGGACAGCCCCACCGAAGGCTATGGCTACACCTTC.

This clonotype was picked up a small number of times. This chain uses TRBV19 with TRBJ2-1; D possibly corresponds to TRBD1 (5 bases). Germline V lookup: CDR1 LNHDA, CDR2 SQIVND (reference sequence). V was clipped by 7 bases and J by 4 bases, with 14 bases between them. The CDR3 extends over 14 amino acids. For the CDR3, the DNA is TGTGCCAGTAATAGGGGATCCGGATACAATGAGCAGTTCTTC. This translates into CASNRGSGYNEQFF.

This chain joins TRBV27 and TRBJ1-1; D unresolved. The V gene lost 3 bases and the J gene lost 3 bases, with 8 bases spanning the gap. CDR1 is MNHEY and CDR2 is SMNVEV in the germline V gene (reference sequence). This CDR3 has 13 amino acids. CDR3: CASSFSRDTEAFF. CDR3 nucleotide sequence: TGTGCCAGCAGTTTTTCCCGGGACACTGAAGCTTTCTTT.

This chain connects TRBV5-1 to TRBJ1-1; D is possibly TRBD1 (6 bases). The germline CDR1 and CDR2 sequences are SGHRS and YFSETQ. This CDR3 has 15 residues. Trimming took 4 bases from V and 5 from J, leaving 18 bases between them. CDR3 amino acids: CASSTSTVQGTEAFF. Here the CDR3 DNA reads TGCGCCAGCAGCACCTCGACAGTGCAGGGGACTGAAGCTTTCTTT.

This clonotype has a count of ten or more. The chain couples TRBV7-2 to TRBJ2-3, with 9 bases fitting TRBD2. The CDR3 consists of 14 residues. V was pared by 7 bases and J by 0 bases, with 2 bases of the junction left unmatched. Germline CDR1 is SGHTA and CDR2 is FQGNSA. The CDR3 reads CASKLAGSTDTQYF. The CDR3 region has the DNA TGTGCCAGCAAACTAGCGGGTAGCACAGATACGCAGTATTTT.